The next 8 T cell receptor beta chains were all read from a single sample in a study of cytomegalovirus exposure and HLA in healthy donors. PCR used 60 Vbeta primers and 13 Jbeta primers. Generated by immunoSEQ multiplex PCR, the TCRdb table keeps only in-frame clones and is missing some. Among around 280,000 clones, about 90% were seen once, and the ten largest hold about 2.5%. The sample consisted of PBMCs. Every receptor here comes from a woman in her late teens or twenties in good health and CMV-seronegative.

V gene TRBV6-1 combines with J gene TRBJ2-5; no reliable D call. The CDR3 totals 13 residues. Germline-derived CDR1 and CDR2 are MNHNS and SASEGT. V dropped 2 bases and J dropped 2 bases, with 6 bases sitting between them. The CDR3 sequence is CASSEQEQETQYF. DNA of the CDR3: TGTGCCAGCAGTGAACAGGAACAAGAGACCCAGTACTTC.

CDR3 sequence (DNA): TGTGCCATCAGCGGGACAGCCTACGAGCAGTACTTC. This encodes CAISGTAYEQYF. The chain employs TRBV10-3 and TRBJ2-7, with TRBD1 matching 7 bases. The CDR3 spans 12 residues. Germline V CDR1 and CDR2: ENHRY, SYGVKD. V trimming: 6 bases; J trimming: 2 bases; junction bases outside the gene matches: 1.

A few counts support this clone. The rearrangement joins TRBV6-4 to TRBJ2-3; 12 bases match TRBD1. Per the germline V gene, CDR1 is MRHNA and CDR2 is SNTAGT. The length of the CDR3 is 15 residues. With V trimmed by 3 bases and J by 4 bases, 2 bases remained unmatched. Written as DNA, the CDR3 is TGTGCCAGCAGTGAGGGGACAGGGGGCCCAGATACGCAGTATTTT. Translating gives CASSEGTGGPDTQYF.

The CDR3 loop is CASSPGQRAVQPQHF. The CDR3 DNA follows: TGTGCCAGCTCACCAGGTCAGAGGGCGGTTCAGCCCCAGCATTTT. The chain recombines TRBV18 with TRBJ1-5; D uncertain. V lost 2 bases and J 6 bases, leaving 14 bases between the germline ends. The CDR3 runs to 15 residues. Germline V gene data show CDR1 as KGHSH and CDR2 as LQKENI. Using reference TRBV18 and TRBJ1-5 for the parts outside the CDR3, the full variable domain is NAGVMQNPRHLVRRRGQEARLRCSPMKGHSHVYWYRQLPEEGLKFMVYLQKENIIDESGMPKERFSAEFPKEGPSILRIQQVVRGDSAAYFCASSPGQRAVQPQHFGDGTRLSIL.

The chain links TRBV9 to TRBJ2-7, with 10 bases fitting TRBD2. Losses at the gene ends were 3 bases for V and 6 bases for J; bases not matched to a gene: 12. The germline V gene encodes CDR1 SGDLS and CDR2 YYNGEE. This CDR3 spans 16 amino acids. CDR3 sequence reads: CASSAGTSAGGVEQYF. The DNA of the CDR3 is TGTGCCAGCAGCGCCGGGACTAGCGCGGGTGGGGTCGAGCAGTACTTC. The full variable domain, with the rest looked up from reference TRBV9 and TRBJ2-7, is DSGVTQTPKHLITATGQRVTLRCSPRSGDLSVYWYQQSLDQGLQFLIQYYNGEERAKGNILERFSAQQFPDLHSELNLSSLELGDSALYFCASSAGTSAGGVEQYFGPGTRLTVT.

This chain uses TRBV18 with TRBJ1-2; unclear D gene. The CDR3 sequence is 10 residues long. Trimming took off 6 bases at V and 10 bases at J, with 9 bases between the two ends. CDR1 is KGHSH, CDR2 LQKENI, per germline. The CDR3, as DNA: TGTGCCAGCTCGGAGGCGGACTACACCTTC. As protein: CASSEADYTF.

This clone was recorded once. This chain connects TRBV4-2 to TRBJ2-7; TRBD2 might be the D (5 bases). The CDR3 runs 16 residues. CDR1 LGHNA and CDR2 YNFKEQ come from the germline V gene. The V end was cut by 0 bases, the J end by 3 bases, with 15 bases between. This chain's CDR3 is CASSQDIGVGSYEQYF. The CDR3 DNA reads TGTGCCAGCAGCCAAGATATCGGGGTGGGGAGCTACGAGCAGTACTTC.

About this clone itself: Other DNA sequences from this sample encode an identical CDR3 as well. The V and J genes are TRBV9 and TRBJ2-3; 7 positions match TRBD2. The CDR3 length is 15 residues. The germline gives CDR1 SGDLS, CDR2 YYNGEE. V shed 2 bases and J 1 base; nucleotides not matched to a gene: 4. The CDR3 DNA sequence: TGTGCCAGCAGCGTTGGCGGGGGTGGCACAGATACGCAGTATTTT. Translated, it gives CASSVGGGGTDTQYF.